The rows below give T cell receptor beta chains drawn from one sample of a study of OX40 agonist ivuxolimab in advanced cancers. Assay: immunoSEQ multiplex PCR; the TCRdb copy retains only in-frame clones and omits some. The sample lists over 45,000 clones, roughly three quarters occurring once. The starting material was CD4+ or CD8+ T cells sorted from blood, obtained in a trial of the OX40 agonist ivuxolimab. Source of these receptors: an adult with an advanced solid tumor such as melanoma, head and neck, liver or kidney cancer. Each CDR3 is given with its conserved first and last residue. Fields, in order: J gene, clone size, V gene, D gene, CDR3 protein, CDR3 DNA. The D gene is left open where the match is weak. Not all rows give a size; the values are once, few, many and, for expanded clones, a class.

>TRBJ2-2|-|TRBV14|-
CASSQTRLVGIPGELFF
TGTGCCAGCAGCCAGACTCGTTTGGTCGGGATCCCCGGGGAGCTGTTTTTT
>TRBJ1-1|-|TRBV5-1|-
CASSVTGTNTEAFF
TGCGCCAGCAGCGTGACAGGTACAAACACTGAAGCTTTCTTT
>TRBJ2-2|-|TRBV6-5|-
CASRQQEPGELFF
TGTGCCAGCAGACAACAGGAGCCCGGGGAGCTGTTTTTT
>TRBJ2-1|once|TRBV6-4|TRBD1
CASSAPPDRANYNEQFF
TGTGCCAGCAGTGCACCGCCGGACAGGGCTAACTACAATGAGCAGTTCTTC
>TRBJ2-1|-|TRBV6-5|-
CASSSTTRREQFF
TGTGCCAGCAGTTCGACTACAAGGAGGGAGCAGTTCTTC
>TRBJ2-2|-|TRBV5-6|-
CASSLVWGNTGELFF
TGTGCCAGCAGCTTGGTCTGGGGGAACACCGGGGAGCTGTTTTTT
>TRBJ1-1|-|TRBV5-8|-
CASSLPIGNTEAFF
TGTGCCAGCAGCTTGCCCATAGGGAACACTGAAGCTTTCTTT
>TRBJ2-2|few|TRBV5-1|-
CASSLVQTHTGELFF
TGCGCCAGCAGCTTGGTACAGACTCACACCGGGGAGCTGTTTTTT
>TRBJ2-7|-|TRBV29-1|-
CSAAGIPYEQYF
TGCAGCGCCGCCGGGATCCCCTACGAGCAGTACTTC
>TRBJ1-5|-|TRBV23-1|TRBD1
CASSQSERDRTYPSNQPQHF
TGCGCCAGCAGTCAATCGGAAAGGGACAGGACCTACCCTAGCAATCAGCCCCAGCATTTT
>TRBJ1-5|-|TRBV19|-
CASSTTGGLQPQHF
TGTGCCAGTAGTACTACGGGGGGACTTCAGCCCCAGCATTTT
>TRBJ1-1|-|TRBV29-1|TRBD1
CSVRQGGNTEAFF
TGCAGCGTCAGACAGGGAGGGAACACTGAAGCTTTCTTT
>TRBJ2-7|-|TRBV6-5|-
CASSYSILRTPNEQYF
TGTGCCAGCAGTTACTCGATTCTGCGAACACCCAACGAGCAGTACTTC
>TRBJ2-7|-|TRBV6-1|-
CASNTGAYEQYF
TGTGCCAGCAACACAGGAGCCTACGAGCAGTACTTC
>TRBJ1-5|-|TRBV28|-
CASRGNLQPQHF
TGTGCCAGCAGGGGTAATCTTCAGCCCCAGCATTTT
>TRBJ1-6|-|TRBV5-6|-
CASSGQGGHNSPLHF
TGTGCCAGCAGCGGGCAGGGTGGACATAATTCACCCCTCCACTTT
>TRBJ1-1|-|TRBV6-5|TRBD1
CASSGDRGDTEAFF
TGTGCCAGCAGCGGGGACAGGGGGGACACTGAAGCTTTCTTT
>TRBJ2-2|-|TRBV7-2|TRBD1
CASSYRDRNTGELFF
TGTGCCAGCAGCTACCGGGACAGGAACACCGGGGAGCTGTTTTTT
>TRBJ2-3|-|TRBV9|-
CASSVASTDTQYF
TGTGCCAGCAGCGTAGCTAGCACAGATACGCAGTATTTT
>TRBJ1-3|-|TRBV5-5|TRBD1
CASSIGTGGNTIYF
TGTGCCAGCAGCATCGGGACAGGTGGAAACACCATATATTTT
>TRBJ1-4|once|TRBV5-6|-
CANSLGRVTNEKLFF
TGTGCCAACAGCTTGGGCAGGGTGACTAATGAAAAACTGTTTTTT
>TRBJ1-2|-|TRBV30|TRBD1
CAWSYRGRPYGYTF
TGTGCCTGGAGCTACAGGGGCAGACCTTATGGCTACACCTTC
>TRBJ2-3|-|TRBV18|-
CASSPGTPDTQYF
TGTGCCAGCTCACCAGGGACCCCAGATACGCAGTATTTT
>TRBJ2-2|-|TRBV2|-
CASRGRGGTGELFF
TGTGCCAGCAGGGGGAGAGGGGGCACCGGGGAGCTGTTTTTT
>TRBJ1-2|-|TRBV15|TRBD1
CATSRTRQGAGYTF
TGTGCCACCAGCAGAACGAGACAGGGTGCTGGCTACACCTTC
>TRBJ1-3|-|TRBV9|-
CASSVAAGRTRNTIYF
TGTGCCAGCAGCGTAGCTGCAGGTAGAACTCGGAACACCATATATTTT
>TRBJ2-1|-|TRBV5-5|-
CASSSMGLYNEQFF
TGTGCCAGCAGCTCCATGGGCCTCTACAATGAGCAGTTCTTC
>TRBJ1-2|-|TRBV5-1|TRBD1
CASSLGNSITLTGYGYTF
TGCGCCAGCAGCTTAGGGAACTCGATCACCTTGACAGGGTATGGCTACACCTTC